The next 27 T cell receptor beta chains were all read from a single sample in a study of T cells in Graves' hyperthyroidism and ophthalmopathy. The source material, RNA transcripts, was used to amplify TCR beta CDR3 regions. First-round RT-PCR with HTBI primers amplified the TCR CDR3 region. TCRdb called the multiplex PCR reads again in MiXCR, with one record for every CDR3 protein. Here the sample spans about 350,000 distinct CDR3 sequences, approximately 14% being singletons. The specimen sequenced was blood. These receptors were collected from a woman in her twenties or thirties with Graves' hyperthyroidism.

In this sample, this clonotype turned up many times. The chain recombines TRBV6-1 with TRBJ1-6; D uncertain. Deletions cut 7 bases from V and 0 bases from J, with 10 bases between. Germline assignment: CDR1 MNHNS and CDR2 SASEGT. This CDR3 has 15 residues. The CDR3 DNA reads TGTGCCAGCAAGGAACGGAGCTCCTATAATTCACCCCTCCACTTT. Translation gives CASKERSSYNSPLHF.

There are many counts of this clonotype. The chain employs TRBV28 and TRBJ2-1; D gene unclear. This CDR3 is built from 16 residues. The V gene's germline CDR1 is MDHEN and CDR2 SYDVKM. Trimming left V 4 bases short and J 1 base short, with 14 bases between. As DNA, the CDR3 is TGTGCCAGCAGTTACGTAGTGGGGTATTCCTACAATGAGCAGTTCTTC. Residues: CASSYVVGYSYNEQFF.

This clonotype has a handful of counts. The chain has TRBV6-5 and TRBJ2-1, with D perhaps assigned TRBD1 or TRBD2 (5 bases each). The germline V and J ends were trimmed by 3 bases and 0 bases, with 18 bases remaining between them. This CDR3 has 18 residues. In germline, CDR1 is MNHEY, CDR2 SVGAGI. CDR3 in amino acids: CASSYDEEGRNSYNEQFF. The CDR3 region has the DNA TGTGCCAGCAGTTATGATGAAGAGGGGCGAAACTCCTACAATGAGCAGTTCTTC.

This clonotype was detected ten times or more. J is TRBJ2-7 and V is TRBV29-1, with D possibly matching TRBD2 (5 bases). V dropped 4 bases and J dropped 4 bases, with 17 bases sitting between them. The CDR3 has 14 amino acids. The germline CDR1 and CDR2 sequences are SQVTM and ANQGSEA. The CDR3 sequence is CSVVVPAGEYEQYF. For the CDR3, the DNA is TGCAGCGTTGTTGTCCCTGCGGGCGAATACGAGCAGTACTTC.

This clonotype was detected many times. This sequence joins TRBV10-2 and TRBJ1-5; D gene uncertain. Germline V gives CDR1 WSHSY, CDR2 SAAADI. The CDR3 runs 14 residues. Trimming stripped 4 bases from V and 2 bases from J, with 9 bases between. CDR3 DNA: TGCGCCAGCAGTGTAGGTACAGGCAATCAGCCCCAGCATTTT. Amino acid sequence: CASSVGTGNQPQHF.

There are a few counts of this clonotype. The chain employs TRBV5-1 and TRBJ2-3, with TRBD1 matching over 11 bases. V trimming: 4 bases; J trimming: 6 bases; junction bases outside the gene matches: 10. The length of the CDR3 is 16 residues. Looked up from germline, CDR1 is SGHRS and CDR2 is YFSETQ. The CDR3 sequence is CASSPLPGQGEDTQYF. In DNA, the CDR3 is TGCGCCAGCAGCCCACTACCGGGACAGGGGGAGGATACGCAGTATTTT.

This clonotype was counted a few times. The chain is built from TRBV7-6 and TRBJ2-7, with 7 bases that match TRBD2. The V gene's germline CDR1 is SGHVS and CDR2 FNYEAQ. Germline trimming cut 1 base from V and 3 bases from J; bases unmatched to any gene: 12. CDR3 size: 17 residues. CDR3 DNA sequence: TGTGCCAGCAGCTTAGGGGAGAGGGACTACCATCTCTACGAGCAGTACTTC. It translates to CASSLGERDYHLYEQYF.

This chain connects TRBV20-1 to TRBJ2-3; TRBD2 is a possible D gene (5 bases). CDR3 size: 14 residues. The germline gives CDR1 DFQATT, CDR2 SNEGSKA (reference sequence). Between the trimmed V and J ends, which lost 1 base and 4 bases, there was a span of 12 bases. The CDR3 spells CSARGASGADTQYF. The CDR3 nucleotides are TGCAGTGCTAGAGGGGCCTCCGGGGCAGATACGCAGTATTTT.

This clonotype was found many times. V gene TRBV20-1 combines with J gene TRBJ2-7, with TRBD2 matching 14 bases. CDR3 length equals 14 residues. V shed 6 bases, J shed 3 bases, and the junction held 4 bases outside the gene matches. The germline V gene encodes CDR1 DFQATT and CDR2 SNEGSKA (reference sequence). The CDR3 nucleotides read TGCAGTGCGTTGGGACTAGCGGGGGTCTACGAGCAGTACTTC. Translation: CSALGLAGVYEQYF.

The chain combines TRBV5-4 with TRBJ1-6; 7 bases are a match to TRBD1. The germline gives CDR1 SGHNT, CDR2 YYREEE (reference sequence). V dropped 4 bases and J dropped 6; count of bases not matched to a gene: 4. The CDR3 loop spans 14 amino acids. The CDR3 coding sequence is TGTGCCAGCAGCCCGGGACAGATTAATTCACCCCTCCACTTT. Residues: CASSPGQINSPLHF.

V gene TRBV5-8 combines with J gene TRBJ2-1; 11 bases fit TRBD2. V lost 4 bases to trimming and J lost 7 bases; unmatched junction nucleotides: 4. The germline V gene encodes CDR1 SGHTS and CDR2 YDEGEE. This CDR3 has 14 amino acids. The DNA for the CDR3 is TGTGCCAGCAGCAAAGGACTAGCGGGTAATGAGCAGTTCTTC. Encoded protein: CASSKGLAGNEQFF.

This chain links TRBV10-3 with TRBJ1-4; possibly TRBD1 for D (5 bases). Germline CDR1 and CDR2: ENHRY and SYGVKD. The CDR3 has 17 amino acids. Between the trimmed V and J ends, which lost 2 bases and 7 bases, there was a span of 20 bases. The DNA of the CDR3 is TGTGCCATCAGTGAGGGAATTGGTGGGGGAATCGGTGAAAAACTGTTTTTT. It is translated as CAISEGIGGGIGEKLFF.

The chain uses TRBV7-9 and TRBJ2-3; 9 positions match TRBD2. The germline V gene has CDR1 SEHNR and CDR2 FQNEAQ (reference sequence). The CDR3 totals 16 residues. V lost 1 base, J lost 5 bases, and 7 bases stayed unmatched. The CDR3 is CASSLGVREGQDTQYF. The CDR3 DNA sequence: TGTGCCAGCAGCTTAGGAGTGCGGGAGGGCCAAGATACGCAGTATTTT.

This sequence joins TRBV2 and TRBJ2-7; TRBD1 matches at 8 bases. Germline V CDR1 and CDR2: SNHLY, FYNNEI. Trimming cost V 11 bases and J 1 base; bases outside gene matches: 4. CDR3 size: 12 residues. In DNA form, the CDR3 reads TGTGCCGGTACAGGGGGGTCCTACGAGCAGTACTTC. This gives the protein CAGTGGSYEQYF.

This chain connects TRBV30 to TRBJ1-1; D uncertain. The CDR3 runs to 13 residues. Trimming shortened V by 3 bases and J by 2 bases, and 10 bases separated the two germline ends. Germline V gene data show CDR1 as GTSNPN and CDR2 as SVGIG (reference sequence). This CDR3 is CAWRLTGNTEAFF. DNA for the CDR3: TGTGCCTGGAGATTGACGGGAAACACTGAAGCTTTCTTT.

The sample holds many counts of this clonotype. The genes are TRBV6-2 or TRBV6-3 and TRBJ2-7; TRBD1 matches at 8 bases. This CDR3 contains 15 residues. The trim removed 5 bases at V and 3 bases at J, leaving 9 bases unmatched. Germline loops: CDR1 MNHEY, CDR2 SVGEGT. Here the CDR3 DNA reads TGTGCCAGCAGTAACCCCGGACAGGGAAGCTACGAGCAGTACTTC. It translates to CASSNPGQGSYEQYF.

This clonotype appeared a few times. The chain uses TRBV30 and TRBJ1-2, with 9 bases matching TRBD1. CDR3 size: 14 residues. Germline V CDR1 and CDR2: GTSNPN, SVGIG (reference sequence). Germline trimming cut 2 bases from V and 3 bases from J; bases unmatched to any gene: 4. CDR3 loop: CAWSTGQGYYGYTF. CDR3 coding DNA: TGTGCCTGGAGTACCGGACAGGGGTACTATGGCTACACCTTC.

The chain couples TRBV6-2 or TRBV6-3 to TRBJ2-1; 9 nucleotides agree with TRBD2. This CDR3 is built from 16 residues. Per germline, CDR1 MNHEY and CDR2 SVGEGT. V lost 8 bases and J lost 7; bases outside the gene matches: 15. The CDR3 here is CASRRGLAGGPNEQFF. In nucleotides, the CDR3 is TGTGCCAGCCGGCGGGGTTTGGCGGGAGGGCCAAATGAGCAGTTCTTC.

This clonotype was observed at least ten times. The chain joins TRBV12-3 or TRBV12-4 to TRBJ2-3, with 10 bases lining up with TRBD1. The trim removed 7 bases at V and 5 bases at J, leaving 6 bases unmatched. This CDR3 comprises 14 residues. This CDR3 reads CASTDRGLVDTQYF. For the CDR3, the DNA is TGTGCCAGCACCGACAGGGGGCTGGTAGATACGCAGTATTTT.

The table lists this clonotype with many counts. The rearrangement links TRBV27 to TRBJ2-7; possibly TRBD2 for D (5 bases). The CDR3 has 11 residues. The V gene lost 7 bases and the J gene lost 7 bases, with 11 bases spanning the gap. Germline lookup yields CDR1 MNHEY and CDR2 SMNVEV (reference sequence). CDR3 DNA: TGTGCCAGCATGGCTTCGGGGGAGCAGTACTTC. Amino acids: CASMASGEQYF.

This clonotype has only a few counts. This rearrangement joins TRBV27 to TRBJ2-1, with 8 bases fitting TRBD2. Germline values: CDR1 MNHEY, CDR2 SMNVEV (reference sequence). J gave up 5 bases and V 2 bases, and 5 bases lay outside the gene matches. This CDR3 spans 15 amino acids. DNA for the CDR3: TGTGCCAGCAGTTTAAATAGCGGGACTAACAATGAGCAGTTCTTC. Its protein is CASSLNSGTNNEQFF.

The rearrangement joins TRBV30 to TRBJ2-7, with D tentatively TRBD2 (5 bases). Trimming left V 2 bases short and J 2 bases short, with 10 bases between. Per the germline V gene, CDR1 is GTSNPN and CDR2 is SVGIG (reference sequence). CDR3 length: 13 residues. The CDR3 bases are TGTGCCTGGAGTTTCGGGGAACCCTACGAGCAGTACTTC. It codes for CAWSFGEPYEQYF. Variable domain in full (rest from reference TRBV30 and TRBJ2-7): SQTIHQWPATLVQPVGSPLSLECTVEGTSNPNLYWYRQAAGRGLQLLFYSVGIGQISSEVPQNLSASRPQDRQFILSSKKLLLSDSGFYLCAWSFGEPYEQYFGPGTRLTVT.

This clonotype was seen only a few times. J is TRBJ1-2 and V is TRBV7-9; D is unclear. Trimming pared 3 bases from V and 4 bases from J, leaving 12 bases between. CDR1 and CDR2 (germline): SEHNR, FQNEAQ (reference sequence). The CDR3 loop spans 14 amino acids. Here the CDR3 reads CASSFNARGYGYTF. The CDR3 bases are TGTGCCAGCAGCTTTAACGCCAGAGGCTATGGCTACACCTTC.

The chain is built from TRBV20-1 and TRBJ2-7; D may match TRBD1 or TRBD2 (6 bases each). V was cut by 7 bases and J by 8 bases, with 21 bases left in between. The CDR3 is 13 residues long. Germline V gene data show CDR1 as DFQATT and CDR2 as SNEGSKA (reference sequence). The CDR3 DNA reads as TGCAGTGAGAGGGGGGCAGGGGAAGGGAAGCAGTACTTC. Translated, it gives CSERGAGEGKQYF.

The V and J genes are TRBV28 and TRBJ1-2; no firm D call. Germline V lookup: CDR1 MDHEN, CDR2 SYDVKM. There are 12 residues in the CDR3. V dropped 5 bases and J dropped 8 bases, with 12 bases sitting between them. CDR3 coding DNA: TGTGCCAGCAGTCCACGGTGTCGAGGCTACACCTTC. This codes for CASSPRCRGYTF.

Turning to this clonotype: An end of the junction differs from the germline gene, which may be a read error. This sequence joins TRBV20-1 and TRBJ1-6; D is perhaps TRBD1 (5 bases). The CDR3 has 13 residues. Germline V lookup: CDR1 DFQATT, CDR2 SNEGSKA (reference sequence). CDR3 in amino acids: CSGRVDSNSPLHF. CDR3 coding DNA: TGCAGTGGTAGAGTTGACAGCAATTCACCCCTCCACTTT.

This clonotype appeared a few times. This chain connects TRBV27 to TRBJ1-2, with a tentative D call TRBD1 (5 bases). V was trimmed by 8 bases and J by 4 bases, leaving 14 bases between them. CDR1 and CDR2 from the germline V gene are MNHEY and SMNVEV (reference sequence). This CDR3 has 13 amino acids. CDR3 DNA sequence: TGTGCCAGCGCCGACAGACCCGTCTATGGCTACACCTTC. It yields the protein CASADRPVYGYTF.